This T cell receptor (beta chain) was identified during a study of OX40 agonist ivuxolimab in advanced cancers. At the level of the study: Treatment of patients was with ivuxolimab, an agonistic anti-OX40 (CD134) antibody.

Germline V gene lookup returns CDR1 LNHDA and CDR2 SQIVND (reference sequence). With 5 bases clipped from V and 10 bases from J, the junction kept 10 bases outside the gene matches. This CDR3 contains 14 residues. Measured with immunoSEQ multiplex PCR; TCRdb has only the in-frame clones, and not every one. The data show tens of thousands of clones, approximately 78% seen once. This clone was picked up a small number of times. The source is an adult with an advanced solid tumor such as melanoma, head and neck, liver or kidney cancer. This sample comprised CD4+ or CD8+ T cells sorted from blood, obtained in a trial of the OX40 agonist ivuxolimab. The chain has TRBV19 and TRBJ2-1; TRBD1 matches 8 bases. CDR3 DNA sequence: TGTGCCAGTAGTGTCTCAGGGGGCTCTGGAGAGCAGTTCTTC. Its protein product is CASSVSGGSGEQFF.